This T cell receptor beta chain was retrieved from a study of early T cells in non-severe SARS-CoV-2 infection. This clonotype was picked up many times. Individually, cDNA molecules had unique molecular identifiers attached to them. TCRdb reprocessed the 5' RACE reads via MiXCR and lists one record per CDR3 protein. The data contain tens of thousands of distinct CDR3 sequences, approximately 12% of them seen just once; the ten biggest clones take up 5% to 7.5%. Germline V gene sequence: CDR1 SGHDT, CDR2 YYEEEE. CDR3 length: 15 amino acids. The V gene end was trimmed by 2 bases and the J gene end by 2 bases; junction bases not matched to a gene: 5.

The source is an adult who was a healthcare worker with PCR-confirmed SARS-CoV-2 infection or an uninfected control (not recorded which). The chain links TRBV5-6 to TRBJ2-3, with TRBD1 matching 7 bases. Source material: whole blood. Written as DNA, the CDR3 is TGTGCCAGCAGCTTCAATACAGGGGCCACAGATACGCAGTATTTT. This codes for CASSFNTGATDTQYF.